What follows are 5 T cell receptor beta chains derived from one specimen sequenced in a study of cytomegalovirus exposure and HLA in healthy donors. The PCR used 60 Vbeta and 13 Jbeta primers. TCRdb keeps only in-frame clones here, not all; method: immunoSEQ multiplex PCR. The sample contains 160,000 or so clones, approximately 83% of which appear only once. Material: PBMCs. Receptors originate from a woman younger than 30 in good health and CMV-seronegative.

The chain couples TRBV28 to TRBJ1-4, with D maybe TRBD1 (6 bases). V gave up 6 bases and J gave up 6 bases, with 14 bases separating them. The CDR3 spans 14 residues. Germline CDR1 and CDR2: MDHEN and SYDVKM. The CDR3 loop reads CASRSVQGYEKLFF. The CDR3 DNA reads as TGTGCCAGCAGGTCGGTCCAGGGGTATGAAAAACTGTTTTTT.

The gene calls are TRBV29-1 and TRBJ2-1, with 10 bases lining up with TRBD2. CDR1 and CDR2 from the germline V gene are SQVTM and ANQGSEA. V dropped 4 bases and J dropped 1; count of bases not matched to a gene: 10. CDR3 length: 17 residues. The CDR3 bases are TGCAGCGTTGTTCGGCTAGCGGGGGCCCTTTCCTACAATGAGCAGTTCTTC. This translates into CSVVRLAGALSYNEQFF.

V usage is TRBV25-1 and J usage is TRBJ2-5, with a weak D call TRBD1 (5 bases). Trimming shortened V by 2 bases and J by 0 bases, and 13 bases separated the two germline ends. CDR3 length: 16 residues. Germline values: CDR1 MGHDK, CDR2 SYGVNS. DNA of the CDR3: TGTGCCAGCAGTGAAGGCGGCAGGGCGTACCAAGAGACCCAGTACTTC. It encodes CASSEGGRAYQETQYF.

The chain links TRBV2 to TRBJ1-1, with D perhaps matching TRBD1 (5 bases). Germline lookup yields CDR1 SNHLY and CDR2 FYNNEI. The CDR3 consists of 17 residues. The germline V and J ends were trimmed by 0 bases and 5 bases, with 19 bases remaining between them. DNA of the CDR3: TGTGCCAGCAGTGAAGCGTCAAGCTGGGCCAGGGTAACTGAAGCTTTCTTT. As protein: CASSEASSWARVTEAFF.

The genes are TRBV11-2 and TRBJ1-6; D unresolved. The germline V and J ends were trimmed by 5 bases and 8 bases, with 16 bases remaining between them. Germline V gene data show CDR1 as SGHAT and CDR2 as FQNNGV. This CDR3 spans 15 amino acids. DNA of the CDR3: TGTGCCAGCAGCCCCCGTCCCGGGAGGGATTCACCCCTCCACTTT. Protein product: CASSPRPGRDSPLHF.